This T cell receptor (beta chain) comes out of a study of T cell responses to AZD1222 COVID-19 vaccine. Study conclusions and caveats: Unmutated regions of variants are reportedly targeted by nearly half of spike-specific TCRs.

Germline V gene data show CDR1 as SGHAT and CDR2 as FQDESV (reference sequence). Deletions cut 5 bases from V and 2 bases from J, with 8 bases between. The CDR3 loop spans 13 amino acids. Clones were read by immunoSEQ multiplex PCR, and TCRdb kept only the in-frame ones, dropping some. The data show 150,000 to 200,000 clones, about 91% seen once. About this clone: Its antigen remains unidentified.

The V call is TRBV11-1, the J call TRBJ2-3; possibly TRBD2 for D (6 bases). This clonotype was sampled from an adult in good health. The input for sequencing was peripheral blood, taken on day 0 of AZD1222 vaccination. DNA of the CDR3: TGTGCCAGCAGCCCGGACTACACAGATACGCAGTATTTT. Protein sequence: CASSPDYTDTQYF. The full variable domain, completed using reference TRBV11-1 and TRBJ2-3, is EAEVAQSPRYKITEKSQAVAFWCDPISGHATLYWYRQILGQGPELLVQFQDESVVDDSQLPKDRFSAERLKGVDSTLKIQPAELGDSAMYLCASSPDYTDTQYFGPGTRLTVL.